This is a list of T cell receptor beta chains from one sample in a study of CD4 T cells in relation to SARS-CoV-2 and coronaviruses. Here immunoSEQ multiplex PCR was the method, and the copy in TCRdb shows in-frame clones only, minus some. The repertoire has under 30,000 clones, roughly 78% of them found once; the top ten carry approximately 20%. Their antigens are not known. Sequencing was done on a sample of CD4+ T cells from PBMCs, cultured in vitro. The source of these receptors is a human donor in good health. Both conserved end residues are part of each CDR3. A D gene is named only where the DNA matches it firmly. The size of a clone is reported for some rows only, either as once, few or many, or as a class for expanded clones.

V gene,D gene,clone size,J gene,CDR3 DNA,CDR3 protein
TRBV5-1,-,few,TRBJ2-5,TGCGCCAGCAGCTTAGGGGACCGAGAGACCCAGTACTTC,CASSLGDRETQYF
TRBV7-2,TRBD2,-,TRBJ2-7,TGTGCCAGCAGCCCTCCGGCGGGAGGTAGCGAGCAGTACTTC,CASSPPAGGSEQYF
TRBV18,-,-,TRBJ1-4,TGTGCCAGCTCACCTCGGGCAGGGGCCTGGGAAGGTGAAAAACTGTTTTTT,CASSPRAGAWEGEKLFF
TRBV7-8,-,-,TRBJ1-4,TGTGCCAGCAGCCAGGGGTCTTTGAATGAAAAACTGTTTTTT,CASSQGSLNEKLFF
TRBV7-3,TRBD2,-,TRBJ2-3,TGTGCCAGCAGCTTATTTAGCGGGAGTGGTGATACGCAGTATTTT,CASSLFSGSGDTQYF
TRBV4-3,-,-,TRBJ1-2,TGCGCCAGCAGCCAAGATATTGACTATGGCTACACCTTC,CASSQDIDYGYTF
TRBV12-5,-,-,TRBJ2-2,TGTGCTAGTGGCCCGGGAACGAACACCGGGGAGCTGTTTTTT,CASGPGTNTGELFF
TRBV3-1/TRBV3-2,-,-,TRBJ1-1,TGTGCCAGCAGCCAGTCCCCCGGCCCCACTGAAGCTTTCTTT,CASSQSPGPTEAFF
TRBV11-2,-,-,TRBJ1-2,TGTGCCAGCAGCAGAGAACAGACAATTGGGGGCTACACCTTC,CASSREQTIGGYTF
TRBV7-9,TRBD1,-,TRBJ1-2,TGTGCCAGCAGGAAGACAGGGCCTGAGGGCTACACCTTC,CASRKTGPEGYTF
TRBV2,TRBD2,-,TRBJ2-1,TGTGCCAGCAATCAGGGGCGGGGGGCTTACAATGAGCAGTTCTTC,CASNQGRGAYNEQFF